Below, one T cell receptor (beta chain) is given with its context. The junction shows a germline mismatch at one end, possibly a read error. The CDR3 is 15 residues long. The germline gives CDR1 SGHDT, CDR2 YYEEEE. RNA isolated from unsorted whole blood supplied the blood RNA, with germline DNA also extracted. The data were taken from a study of tumor-infiltrating lymphocytes in primary liver carcinoma. Reverse transcription of roughly 480 ng total RNA with a constant-region primer produced TCR beta cDNA. Slightly modified ARM-PCR with three nested multiplex PCR rounds yielded TCR beta libraries. Investigators reported that the first two PCR rounds, at 10 to 11 cycles each, used TRBV1-TRBV30 forward primers with a C-beta reverse primer. TCRdb itself ran the multiplex PCR reads through MiXCR, one entry per CDR3 protein. The data contain 150,000 to 200,000 distinct CDR3 sequences, about 60% of them singletons.

The receptor was derived from a middle-aged man with primary liver carcinoma and hepatitis B virus infection. The V call is TRBV5-6, the J call TRBJ1-2; TRBD1 might be the D (6 bases). Sequencing was performed on peripheral blood. In DNA form, the CDR3 reads TGCGCCAGCAGCCTCTGGGGGGGCGGTAACTATGGCTACACCTTC. Its protein is CASSLWGGGNYGYTF.